A selection of T cell receptor beta chains follows, all from one sample in a study of T-cell reconstitution after alpha-beta-depleted transplantation in children. Using its own MiXCR run on the PCR reads, TCRdb lists one record per CDR3 protein. This table has over 200,000 distinct CDR3 sequences, roughly 10% appearing once. The sequences come from PBMCs from the stem cell graft donor, collected from the stem cell graft. These receptor sequences come from a human donor who donated a stem cell graft to a child with acute lymphoblastic leukemia. Both conserved end residues are part of each CDR3. Each record gives: J gene, D gene, clone size, V gene, CDR3 DNA, CDR3 protein. D genes are given only for firm matches. Expanded clones get a size class; other rows say once, few or many, or leave the size out.

TRBJ1-1 | - | few | TRBV9 | TGTGCCAGCAGCGTACAGGGCCCAATGAACACTGAAGCTTTCTTT | CASSVQGPMNTEAFF
TRBJ2-7 | TRBD2 | - | TRBV19 | TGTGCCAGTAGTTCGGGGGGGTACTCCTACGAGCAGTACTTC | CASSSGGYSYEQYF
TRBJ2-7 | TRBD1 | many | TRBV5-1 | TGCGCCAGCAGCTCGGTGAGGGGACAGGATTTTACCGAGCAGTACTTC | CASSSVRGQDFTEQYF
TRBJ2-3 | TRBD1 | few | TRBV6-1 | TGTGCCAGCAGTCCCCGGGACAGTCGCTTCTCGGATACGCAGTATTTT | CASSPRDSRFSDTQYF
TRBJ2-1 | TRBD1 | many | TRBV29-1 | TGCAGCGTTGACGGTGACAGGGGTCCCCTCAATGAGCAGTTCTTC | CSVDGDRGPLNEQFF
TRBJ2-3 | - | many | TRBV20-1 | TGCAGTGCTAGAATGTTTCGGGGGGCGACAGATACGCAGTATTTT | CSARMFRGATDTQYF
TRBJ2-1 | TRBD1 | many | TRBV18 | TGTGCCAGCTCATCGACCGGGACAGGGGCTTTAAATGAGCAGTTCTTC | CASSSTGTGALNEQFF
TRBJ2-7 | TRBD2 | - | TRBV3-1 | TGTGCCAGCAGCCAGATGACTAGCGGGGGTTACGAGCAGTACTTC | CASSQMTSGGYEQYF
TRBJ2-1 | TRBD1 | - | TRBV7-2 | TGTGCCAGCGACTTATCGCCCGCGGGACAGGGGTTCCATGAGCAGTTCTTC | CASDLSPAGQGFHEQFF
TRBJ2-5 | TRBD1 | - | TRBV5-4 | TGTGCCAGCAGCTTCGACAGGGGGCCAGAGACCCAGTACTTC | CASSFDRGPETQYF
TRBJ2-7 | - | few | TRBV20-1 | TGCAGTGCTAGAGATTCCCTGAATTTCGAGCAGTACTTC | CSARDSLNFEQYF
TRBJ1-4 | TRBD1 | - | TRBV20-1 | TGCAGTGCTGGAAGGACAGGGGACGATGAAAAACTGTTTTTT | CSAGRTGDDEKLFF
TRBJ1-5 | - | many | TRBV6-5 | TGTGCCAGCAGTTACTCGATGGCAGAACTTTACCAGCATTTT | CASSYSMAELYQHF
TRBJ1-1 | - | - | TRBV10-3 | TGTGCCATCAGATTTCAGCGGTTGACTGAAGCTTTCTTT | CAIRFQRLTEAFF
TRBJ1-1 | TRBD1 | few | TRBV5-5 | TGTGCCAGCAGCTTGTACAGGGGGCGTTTAAGGGCTGAAGCTTTCTTT | CASSLYRGRLRAEAFF
TRBJ2-1 | TRBD1 | few | TRBV29-1 | TGCAGCGGGACAGGGAGCTCCTACAATGAGCAGTTCTTC | CSGTGSSYNEQFF